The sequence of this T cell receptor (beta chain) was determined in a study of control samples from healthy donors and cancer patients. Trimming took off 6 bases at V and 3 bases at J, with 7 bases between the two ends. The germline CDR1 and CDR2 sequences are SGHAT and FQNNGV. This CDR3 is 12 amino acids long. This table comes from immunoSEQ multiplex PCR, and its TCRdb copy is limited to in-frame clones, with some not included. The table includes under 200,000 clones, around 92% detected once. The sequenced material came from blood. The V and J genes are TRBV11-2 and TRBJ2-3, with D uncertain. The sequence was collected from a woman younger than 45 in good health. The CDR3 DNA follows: TGTGCCAGCAGGTCCCTTACAGATACGCAGTATTTT. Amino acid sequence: CASRSLTDTQYF. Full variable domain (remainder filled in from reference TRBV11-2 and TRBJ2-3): EAGVAQSPRYKIIEKRQSVAFWCNPISGHATLYWYQQILGQGPKLLIQFQNNGVVDDSQLPKDRFSAERLKGVDSTLKIQPAKLEDSAVYLCASRSLTDTQYFGPGTRLTVL.